The entry below describes one T cell receptor (beta chain). Its antigen remains undetermined. No base-level quality is on record; no much larger clone is a single base apart. The data were obtained in a study of blood T cell repertoires in COVID-19 (TCRdb year 2020). Context from the whole study: Collaborator samples came from the United States, Italy and Spain and covered acute and convalescent phases of COVID-19. Where HLA class I and class II types were available, the types were taken from metadata supplied by the sample provider, not from assay-based typing. The sample metadata nearly always contained a de-identified subject ID, COVID-19 status, age in years and sex. A freely available public database, intended as a resource for researchers studying the immune response to SARS-CoV-2, is where the repertoires were released. Samples came from the ongoing ImmuneRACE study (first 160 participants) plus 1,254 subjects from 6 global collaborators. The material from the prospective study consisted of cDNA or gDNA derived from T cells, B-cell-depleted T cells, or PBMCs. Subjects who had been exposed to COVID-19, were actively infected with it, or had recovered from it provided the deeply sampled blood TCRbeta repertoires that made up the dataset.

Taken from the germline V gene, the CDR1 and CDR2 loops are KGHSH and LQKENI. V is pruned by 2 bases and J by 4 bases, leaving 8 bases of the junction without a gene match. The CDR3 contains 16 residues, cysteine and phenylalanine counted. The DNA shown is the 48-base CDR3, in frame from base 1. General study outcomes and caveats: Clinical and demographic metadata were provided uncurated, with the amount varying by source and participant.

Collaborating institutions collected whole blood in K2EDTA tubes following their own protocols. For TCRbeta analysis, collaborators shipped samples in one of three forms: frozen whole blood, isolated PBMCs, or DNA extracted from either of those sample types. TCRbeta CDR3 regions were amplified from genomic DNA by means of the immunoSEQ Assay, a bias-controlled multiplex PCR. Per the source publication's procedure: The number of nucleated cells in each sample was estimated by amplification of reference gene primers within the assay. To quantify the absolute abundance of each unique TCRbeta CDR3 rearrangement, sequence reads were collapsed and filtered. For each sample, productive Simpson clonality was calculated as the square root of Simpson's diversity index across productive rearrangements. TCRdb took over this immuneACCESS table, retaining in-frame rearrangements with V and J assigned. Such tables are incomplete; in checked studies, under half of the missing clones stem from an unresolved V gene, and the remainder is unexplained. D and trimming come from the DNA, and the V and J calls and clone size come from that table. For this sample the table gives more than 100,000 clones, of which roughly 90% were detected only once. The top ten clonotypes cover approximately 2% of the sample.

The chain joins TRBV18 to TRBJ1-3, with TRBD1 identical over 7 junction bases. Sequenced input: peripheral blood. The TCR was taken from a man between 65 and 85 years old with active COVID-19. For the CDR3, the sequence is CASSPGLTGSGNTIYF. The sequence in DNA is TGTGCCAGCTCACCAGGATTGACAGGGTCGGGAAACACCATATATTTT.